Listed below are T cell receptor beta chains from one sample, sequenced in a study of Graves' ophthalmopathy and Graves' hyperthyroidism. TCRdb analysed the multiplex PCR reads with MiXCR anew, one entry per CDR3 protein. The table lists around 660,000 distinct CDR3 sequences, roughly 41% of them singletons. Material: peripheral blood. Every receptor here comes from an adult man with Graves' ophthalmopathy. CDR3s leave out the opening cysteine and the closing phenylalanine or tryptophan. Each record gives: V gene, J gene, CDR3 protein.

v_gene: TRBV7-9; j_gene: TRBJ1-6; CDR3aa: ASSQVILGLGRLNSPLH
v_gene: TRBV20-1; j_gene: TRBJ2-7; CDR3aa: SARISGGAHEQY
v_gene: TRBV7-9; j_gene: TRBJ2-5; CDR3aa: ASSLNGPQETQY
v_gene: TRBV12-3/TRBV12-4; j_gene: TRBJ2-7; CDR3aa: ASSQAGQGARRSYEQY
v_gene: TRBV2; j_gene: TRBJ1-4; CDR3aa: ASSAGREGEKLF
v_gene: TRBV25-1; j_gene: TRBJ1-6; CDR3aa: ASQVEDSPLH
v_gene: TRBV19; j_gene: TRBJ1-1; CDR3aa: ASSYAGDHTEAF
v_gene: TRBV7-8; j_gene: TRBJ1-1; CDR3aa: ASSLVGRMNTEAF
v_gene: TRBV7-2; j_gene: TRBJ2-7; CDR3aa: TSSLGGSYEQY
v_gene: TRBV29-1; j_gene: TRBJ1-4; CDR3aa: SVVQGGKLF
v_gene: TRBV12-3/TRBV12-4; j_gene: TRBJ2-2; CDR3aa: ASSVPGGLELF
v_gene: TRBV2; j_gene: .; CDR3aa: ASKGLAGVYEQF
v_gene: TRBV25-1; j_gene: TRBJ1-2; CDR3aa: ASSRSPKAGGKYGYT
v_gene: TRBV29-1; j_gene: TRBJ1-2; CDR3aa: SLSRGRYGYT
v_gene: TRBV25-1; j_gene: TRBJ2-7; CDR3aa: AGSESMGTGVHEQY
v_gene: TRBV9; j_gene: TRBJ1-6; CDR3aa: ASSYASLNSPLH
v_gene: TRBV7-9; j_gene: TRBJ1-1; CDR3aa: ASRPRDRLNTEAF
v_gene: TRBV20-1; j_gene: TRBJ1-5; CDR3aa: SAKLHRDRNQPQH
v_gene: TRBV2; j_gene: TRBJ2-7; CDR3aa: AIRASGTYEQY
v_gene: TRBV11-2; j_gene: TRBJ2-6; CDR3aa: ASTRTASSGANVLT
v_gene: TRBV19; j_gene: TRBJ2-7; CDR3aa: ASSRDRATFGDEQY
v_gene: TRBV9; j_gene: TRBJ1-1; CDR3aa: ASSSRDRDYTEAF
v_gene: TRBV14; j_gene: TRBJ1-2; CDR3aa: ASSQGTGLYGYT